The entry below describes one T cell receptor beta chain. The record originates from a study of shared clonotypes between healthy human individuals. V lost 0 bases and J lost 2, with 8 bases in between. This CDR3 is built from 14 residues. Per germline, CDR1 SGHRS and CDR2 YFSETQ. Study donors comprised healthy, HIV-negative adults devoid of recent acute infection or vaccination. Assay used: immunoSEQ multiplex PCR; TCRdb lists only in-frame clones, some missing. The sample comprises millions of clones, around 90% of which are singletons, and over 0.12% rests with the top ten. The TCR comes from a man younger than 35 in good health. The sample comprised naive CD4+ T cells sorted from blood. The subset denotes: CD45RA+ positively selected. This chain links TRBV5-1 with TRBJ1-2; D unclear. The CDR3 loop reads CASSLGDKNYGYTF. The CDR3 bases are TGCGCCAGCAGCTTGGGTGACAAGAACTATGGCTACACCTTC.